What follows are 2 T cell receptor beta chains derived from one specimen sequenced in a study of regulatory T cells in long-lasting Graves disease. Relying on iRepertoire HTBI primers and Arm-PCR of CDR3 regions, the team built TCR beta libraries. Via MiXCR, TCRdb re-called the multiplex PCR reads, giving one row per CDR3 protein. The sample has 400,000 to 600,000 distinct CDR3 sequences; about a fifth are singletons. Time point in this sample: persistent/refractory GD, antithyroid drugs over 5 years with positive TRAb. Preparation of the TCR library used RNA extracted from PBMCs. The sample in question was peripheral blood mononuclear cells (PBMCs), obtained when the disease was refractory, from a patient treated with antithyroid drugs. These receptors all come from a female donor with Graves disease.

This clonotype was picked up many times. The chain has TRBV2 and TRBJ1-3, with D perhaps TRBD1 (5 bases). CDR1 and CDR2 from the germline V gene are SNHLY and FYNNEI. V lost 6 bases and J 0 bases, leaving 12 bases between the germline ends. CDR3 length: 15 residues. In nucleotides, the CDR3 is TGTGCCAGCAGGATCGACAGCCTCTCTGGAAACACCATATATTTT. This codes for CASRIDSLSGNTIYF.

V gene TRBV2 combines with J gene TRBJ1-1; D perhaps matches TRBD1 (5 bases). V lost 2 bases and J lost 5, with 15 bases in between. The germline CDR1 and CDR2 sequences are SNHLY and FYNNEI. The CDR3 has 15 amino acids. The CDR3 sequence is CASSEFFGGTTEAFF. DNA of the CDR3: TGTGCCAGCAGTGAATTCTTCGGGGGAACGACTGAAGCTTTCTTT.